This paragraph covers one T cell receptor (beta chain) sequence. Its antigen is unidentified. Treatment of the sample: 15 to 20 received Ad26.COV2.S at low or high dose, single or two shots; about five received placebo; per-sample allocation not given. Sampling was done on day 63 after the first vaccine or placebo injection. There are 17 residues in the CDR3. V lost 4 bases and J lost 6; bases outside the gene matches: 10. Looked up from germline, CDR1 is MDHEN and CDR2 is SYDVKM. The sample belongs to a study of Ad26.COV2.S vaccination and SARS-CoV-2 variants. Study information: Enrollment placed the donor in the COV1001 Ad26.COV2.S trial arm. The vaccine Ad26.COV2.S was put into the muscle once, or twice with 56 days between.

TCRdb's copy holds only in-frame clones and misses some; the assay was immunoSEQ multiplex PCR. The top ten clones hold approximately 4.5% of a sample with hundreds of thousands of clones, 75% to 90% of them seen once. Study outcomes and limitations: Ad26.COV2.S recipients had broader spike-specific TCRs (P = 0.0014). Possibly, TCR breadth and depth analyses underestimated total T cell responses.

The sample was peripheral blood, taken in a trial of Ad26.COV2.S vaccine versus placebo. J is TRBJ2-2 and V is TRBV28; 11 bases fit TRBD2. The TCR comes from a person aged 18 to 59 who received the Ad26.COV2.S COVID-19 vaccine or a placebo. CDR3 in amino acids: CASSSLDSGRDSGELFF. CDR3 DNA sequence: TGTGCCAGCAGTTCCCTGGATAGCGGGAGGGACTCCGGGGAGCTGTTTTTT.